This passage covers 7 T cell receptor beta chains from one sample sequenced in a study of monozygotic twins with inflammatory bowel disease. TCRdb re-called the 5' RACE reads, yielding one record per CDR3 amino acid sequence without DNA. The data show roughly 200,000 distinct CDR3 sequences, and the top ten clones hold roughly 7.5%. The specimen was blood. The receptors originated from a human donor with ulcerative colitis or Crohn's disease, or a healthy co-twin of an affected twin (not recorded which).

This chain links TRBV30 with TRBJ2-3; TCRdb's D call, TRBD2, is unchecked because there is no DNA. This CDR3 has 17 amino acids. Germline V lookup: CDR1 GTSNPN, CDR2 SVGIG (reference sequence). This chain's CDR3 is CAWSPAGLALSLDTQYF.

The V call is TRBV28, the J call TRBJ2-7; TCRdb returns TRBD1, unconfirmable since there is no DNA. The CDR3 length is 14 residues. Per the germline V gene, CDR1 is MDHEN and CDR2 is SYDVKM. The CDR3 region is CASSAGTGGYEQYF. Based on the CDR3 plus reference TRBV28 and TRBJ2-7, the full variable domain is DVKVTQSSRYLVKRTGEKVFLECVQDMDHENMFWYRQDPGLGLRLIYFSYDVKMKEKGDIPEGYSVSREKKERFSLILESASTNQTSMYLCASSAGTGGYEQYFGPGTRLTVT.

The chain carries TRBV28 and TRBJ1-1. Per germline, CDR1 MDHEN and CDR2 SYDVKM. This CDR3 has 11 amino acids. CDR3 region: CASRAYTEAFF.

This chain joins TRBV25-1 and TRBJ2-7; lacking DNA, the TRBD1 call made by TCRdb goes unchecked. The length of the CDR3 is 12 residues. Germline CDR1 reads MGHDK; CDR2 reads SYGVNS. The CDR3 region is CASRWGANEQYF.

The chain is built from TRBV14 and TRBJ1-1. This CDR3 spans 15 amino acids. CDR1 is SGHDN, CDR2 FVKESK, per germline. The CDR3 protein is CASSPLGYDNTEAFF.

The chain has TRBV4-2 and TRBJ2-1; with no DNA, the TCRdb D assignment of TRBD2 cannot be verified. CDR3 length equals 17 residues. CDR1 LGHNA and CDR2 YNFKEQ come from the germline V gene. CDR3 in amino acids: CASSQDTGLAFYNEQFF.

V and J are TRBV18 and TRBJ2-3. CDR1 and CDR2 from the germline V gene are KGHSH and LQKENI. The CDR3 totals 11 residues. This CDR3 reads CASSPGDTQYF.